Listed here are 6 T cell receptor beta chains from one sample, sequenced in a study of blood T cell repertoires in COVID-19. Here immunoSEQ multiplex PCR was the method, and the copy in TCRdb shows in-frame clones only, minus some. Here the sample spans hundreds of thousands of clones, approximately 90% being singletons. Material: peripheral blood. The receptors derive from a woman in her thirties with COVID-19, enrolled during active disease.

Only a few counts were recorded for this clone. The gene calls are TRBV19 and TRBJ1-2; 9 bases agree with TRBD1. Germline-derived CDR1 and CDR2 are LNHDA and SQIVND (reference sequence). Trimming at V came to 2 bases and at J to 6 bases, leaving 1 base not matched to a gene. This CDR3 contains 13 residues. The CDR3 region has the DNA TGTGCCAGTAGTATACGGACAGGGGATGGCTACACCTTC. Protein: CASSIRTGDGYTF.

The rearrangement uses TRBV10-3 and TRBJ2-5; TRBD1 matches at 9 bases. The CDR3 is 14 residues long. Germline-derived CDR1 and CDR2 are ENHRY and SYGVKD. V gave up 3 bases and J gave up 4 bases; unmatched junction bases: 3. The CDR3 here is CAISEQGARETQYF. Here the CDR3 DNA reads TGTGCCATCAGTGAACAGGGGGCCCGAGAGACCCAGTACTTC.

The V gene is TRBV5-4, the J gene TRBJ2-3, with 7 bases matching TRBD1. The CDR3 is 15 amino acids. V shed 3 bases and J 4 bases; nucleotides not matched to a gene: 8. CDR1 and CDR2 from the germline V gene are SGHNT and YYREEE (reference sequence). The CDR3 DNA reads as TGTGCCAGCAGCTCAGGGGGTTTCATCCCAGATACGCAGTATTTT. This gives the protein CASSSGGFIPDTQYF.

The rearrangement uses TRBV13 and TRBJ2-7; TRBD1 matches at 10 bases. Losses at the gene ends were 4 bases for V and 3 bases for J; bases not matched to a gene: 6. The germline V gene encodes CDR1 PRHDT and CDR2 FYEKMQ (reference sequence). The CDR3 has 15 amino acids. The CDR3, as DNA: TGTGCCAGCAGCTCCTCGGGACAGGGGTACTACGAGCAGTACGTC. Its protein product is CASSSSGQGYYEQYV.

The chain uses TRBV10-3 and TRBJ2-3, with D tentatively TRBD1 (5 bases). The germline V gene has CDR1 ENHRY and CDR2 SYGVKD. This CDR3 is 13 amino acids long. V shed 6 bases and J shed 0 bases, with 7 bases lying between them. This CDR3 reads CAIRQGSTDTQYF. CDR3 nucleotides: TGTGCCATCAGGCAGGGTAGCACAGATACGCAGTATTTT.

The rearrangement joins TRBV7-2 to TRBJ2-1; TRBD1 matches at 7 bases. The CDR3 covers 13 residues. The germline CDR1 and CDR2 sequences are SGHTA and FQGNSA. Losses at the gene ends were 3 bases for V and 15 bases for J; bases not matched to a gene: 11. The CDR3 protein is CASSFSRQGVPFF. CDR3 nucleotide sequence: TGTGCCAGCAGCTTCTCCCGGCAGGGGGTCCCGTTCTTC.